Shown below are 3 T cell receptor beta chains from a single sample sequenced in a study of blood T cell repertoires in COVID-19. The repertoire was sequenced with immunoSEQ multiplex PCR; TCRdb's copy has only in-frame clones and lacks some. The sample lists under 85,000 clones, about 76% seen once, with around 30% in the top ten. Sequencing was carried out using peripheral blood. All receptors derive from a woman aged 80 or over with active or convalescent COVID-19.

This chain connects TRBV24-1 to TRBJ1-2; D possibly corresponds to TRBD1 (6 bases). V lost 5 bases, J lost 1 base, and 10 bases lay in between. The CDR3 is 14 residues long. CDR1 is KGHDR, CDR2 SFDVKD, per germline. This chain's CDR3 is CATSAKDSNYGYTF. CDR3 nucleotides: TGTGCCACCAGTGCCAAGGACAGTAACTATGGCTACACCTTC.

J is TRBJ2-2 and V is TRBV7-3, with D perhaps matching TRBD2 (6 bases). This CDR3 spans 13 amino acids. The germline V gene encodes CDR1 SGHTA and CDR2 FQGTGA. Trimming shortened V by 4 bases and J by 4 bases, and 7 bases separated the two germline ends. The CDR3 reads CASSSGGTGELFF. The CDR3 bases are TGTGCCAGCAGCTCCGGGGGCACCGGGGAGCTGTTTTTT.

CDR3 loop: CATSHGGGNQPQHF. In nucleotides, the CDR3 is TGTGCCACCAGCCACGGCGGGGGGAATCAGCCCCAGCATTTT. The rearrangement joins TRBV15 to TRBJ1-5, with a possible D match to TRBD1 (5 bases). V lost 5 bases to trimming and J lost 4 bases, with 12 bases between them. Per the germline V gene, CDR1 is LNHNV and CDR2 is YYDKDF (reference sequence). The CDR3 has 14 residues. Full variable domain (remainder filled in from reference TRBV15 and TRBJ1-5): DAMVIQNPRYQVTQFGKPVTLSCSQTLNHNVMYWYQQKSSQAPKLLFHYYDKDFNNEADTPDNFQSRRPNTSFCFLDIRSPGLGDTAMYLCATSHGGGNQPQHFGDGTRLSIL.